This T cell receptor (beta chain) was sequenced for a study of shared clonotypes between healthy human individuals. This CDR3 region has 15 residues. Germline assignment: CDR1 SNHLY and CDR2 FYNNEI. V lost 6 bases to trimming and J lost 2 bases; unmatched junction nucleotides: 6. Clones were read by immunoSEQ multiplex PCR, and TCRdb kept only the in-frame ones, dropping some. The table lists approximately 1.5 million clones, approximately 98% of them singletons, with approximately 0.45% in the top ten. This chain joins TRBV2 and TRBJ1-1; TRBD1 matches 10 bases. This TCR was recovered from a man under 40 in good health. Sequences were obtained from naive CD4+ T cells sorted from blood. Subset of the sample: CD45RA+ positively selected. CDR3 nucleotide sequence: TGTGCCAGCAGACCCCAGACAGGGGGCAACACTGAAGCTTTCTTT. As protein: CASRPQTGGNTEAFF.